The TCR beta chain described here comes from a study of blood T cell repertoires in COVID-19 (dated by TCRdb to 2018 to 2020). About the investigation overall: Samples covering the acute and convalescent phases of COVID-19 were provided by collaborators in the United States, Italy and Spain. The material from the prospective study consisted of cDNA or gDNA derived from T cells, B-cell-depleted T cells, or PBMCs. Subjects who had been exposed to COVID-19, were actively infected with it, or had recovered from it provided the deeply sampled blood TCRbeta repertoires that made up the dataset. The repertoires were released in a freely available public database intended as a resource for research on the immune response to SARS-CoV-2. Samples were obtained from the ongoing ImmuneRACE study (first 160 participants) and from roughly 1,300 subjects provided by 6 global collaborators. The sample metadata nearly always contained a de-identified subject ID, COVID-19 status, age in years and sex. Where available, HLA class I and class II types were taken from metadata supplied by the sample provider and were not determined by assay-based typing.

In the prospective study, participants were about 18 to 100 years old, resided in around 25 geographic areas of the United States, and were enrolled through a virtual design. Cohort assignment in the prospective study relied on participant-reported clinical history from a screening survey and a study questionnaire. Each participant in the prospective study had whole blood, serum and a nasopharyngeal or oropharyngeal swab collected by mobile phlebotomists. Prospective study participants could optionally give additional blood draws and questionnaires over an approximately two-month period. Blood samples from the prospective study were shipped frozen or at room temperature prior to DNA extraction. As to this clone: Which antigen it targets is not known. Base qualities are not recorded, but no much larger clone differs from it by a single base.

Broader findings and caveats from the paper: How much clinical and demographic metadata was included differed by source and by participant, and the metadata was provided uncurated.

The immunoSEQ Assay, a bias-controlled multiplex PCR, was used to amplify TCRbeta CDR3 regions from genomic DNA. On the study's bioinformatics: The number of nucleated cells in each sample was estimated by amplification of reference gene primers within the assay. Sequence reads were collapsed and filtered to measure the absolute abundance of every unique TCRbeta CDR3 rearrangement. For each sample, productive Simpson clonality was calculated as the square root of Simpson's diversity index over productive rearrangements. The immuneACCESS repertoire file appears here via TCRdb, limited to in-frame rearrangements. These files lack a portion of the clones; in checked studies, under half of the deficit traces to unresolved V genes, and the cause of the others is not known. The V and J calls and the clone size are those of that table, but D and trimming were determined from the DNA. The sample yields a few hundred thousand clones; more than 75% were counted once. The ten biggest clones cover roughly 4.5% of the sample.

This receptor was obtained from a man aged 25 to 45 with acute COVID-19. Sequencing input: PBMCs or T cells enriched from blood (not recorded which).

The sequenced DNA is TGTGCCAGCAGCTTGGACAGTCTGGGCTATGGCTACACCTTC. This is translated as CASSLDSLGYGYTF. The rearranged chain carries TRBV7-9 and TRBJ1-2; TRBD1 could be the D gene, as 6 bases match. CDR1 and CDR2 are drawn from the germline V gene (reference sequence): SEHNR, FQNEAQ. V sheds 3 bases and J sheds 4 bases, leaving 12 bases between their ends. From the cysteine through the phenylalanine, the CDR3 covers 14 amino acids. This entry keeps only the CDR3 DNA: 42 bases, framed from base 1.